This T cell receptor (beta chain) was profiled in a study of blood T cells in healthy people across ages. The CDR3 consists of 13 residues. Germline V gene lookup returns CDR1 MNHEY and CDR2 SMNVEV (reference sequence). A second PCR, run for roughly 6 to 11 cycles, used a sample-barcoded 5' primer plus a J-beta primer mix. Sequencing recovered at least 2.5 million CDR3-containing paired-end reads from each sample. TCRdb redid the calling of the 5' RACE reads with MiXCR, one entry per CDR3 protein. The sample holds under 700,000 distinct CDR3 sequences, more than 20% seen once. Of note for this clonotype: One junction end does not reproduce the germline sequence, and a read error may be involved.

A further study also used this sample, focusing on T cells of mothers and their children.

The V and J genes are TRBV27 and TRBJ2-5; 7 positions agree with TRBD2. The TCR originated in a boy between 10 and 17 years old in good health. The sequencing sample was made of blood. The CDR3 bases are TGTGCCAGCAGTTTAGGCCCAGGGAGCGGGATGCTCTTC. It is translated as CASSLGPGSGMLF.